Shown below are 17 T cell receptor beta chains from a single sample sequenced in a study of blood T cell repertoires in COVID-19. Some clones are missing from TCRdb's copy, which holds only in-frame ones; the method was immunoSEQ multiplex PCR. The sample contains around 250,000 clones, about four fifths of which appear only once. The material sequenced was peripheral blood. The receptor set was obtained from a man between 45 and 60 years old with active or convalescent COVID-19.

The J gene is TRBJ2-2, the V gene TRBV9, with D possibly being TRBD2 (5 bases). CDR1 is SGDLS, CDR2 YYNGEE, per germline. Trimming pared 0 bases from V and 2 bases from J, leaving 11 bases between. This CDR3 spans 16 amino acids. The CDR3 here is CASSVGSGTNTGELFF. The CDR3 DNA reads TGTGCCAGCAGCGTAGGGAGCGGTACCAACACCGGGGAGCTGTTTTTT.

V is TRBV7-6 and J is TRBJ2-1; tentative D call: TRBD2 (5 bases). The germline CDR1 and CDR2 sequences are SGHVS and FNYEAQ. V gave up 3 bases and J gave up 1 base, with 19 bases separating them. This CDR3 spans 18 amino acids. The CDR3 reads CASSFNVPGSLSYNEQFF. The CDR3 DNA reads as TGTGCCAGCAGCTTCAATGTTCCGGGATCCCTTTCCTACAATGAGCAGTTCTTC.

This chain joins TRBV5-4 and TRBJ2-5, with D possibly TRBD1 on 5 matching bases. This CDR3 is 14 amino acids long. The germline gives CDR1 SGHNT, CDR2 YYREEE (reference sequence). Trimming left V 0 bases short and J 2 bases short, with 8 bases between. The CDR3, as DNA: TGTGCCAGCAGCTTGGTGCGACAGCAAGAGACCCAGTACTTC. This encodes CASSLVRQQETQYF.

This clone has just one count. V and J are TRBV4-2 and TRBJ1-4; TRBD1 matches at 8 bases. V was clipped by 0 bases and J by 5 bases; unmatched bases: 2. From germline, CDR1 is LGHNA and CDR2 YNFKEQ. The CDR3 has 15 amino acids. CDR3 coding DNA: TGTGCCAGCAGCCAAGAACAGGGGGGCAATGAAAAACTGTTTTTT. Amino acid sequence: CASSQEQGGNEKLFF.

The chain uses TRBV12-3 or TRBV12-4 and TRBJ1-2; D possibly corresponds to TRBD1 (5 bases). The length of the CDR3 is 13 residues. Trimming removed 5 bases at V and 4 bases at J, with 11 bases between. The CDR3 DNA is TGTGCCAGCAGTGAAAGGGGCCGCTATGGCTACACCTTC. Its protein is CASSERGRYGYTF.

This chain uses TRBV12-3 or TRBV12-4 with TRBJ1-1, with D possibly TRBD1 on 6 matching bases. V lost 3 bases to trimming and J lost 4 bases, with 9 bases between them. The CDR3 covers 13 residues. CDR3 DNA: TGTGCCAGCAGTTTGAGGACAGCCACTGAAGCTTTCTTT. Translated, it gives CASSLRTATEAFF.

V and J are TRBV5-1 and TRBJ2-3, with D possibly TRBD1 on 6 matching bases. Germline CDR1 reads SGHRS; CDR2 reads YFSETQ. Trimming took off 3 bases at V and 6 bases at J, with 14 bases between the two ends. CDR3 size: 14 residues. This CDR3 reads CASSSPPGADTQYF. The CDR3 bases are TGCGCCAGCAGCTCACCCCCAGGGGCCGATACGCAGTATTTT. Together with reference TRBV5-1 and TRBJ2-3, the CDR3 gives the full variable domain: KAGVTQTPRYLIKTRGQQVTLSCSPISGHRSVSWYQQTPGQGLQFLFEYFSETQRNKGNFPGRFSGRQFSNSRSEMNVSTLELGDSALYLCASSSPPGADTQYFGPGTRLTVL.

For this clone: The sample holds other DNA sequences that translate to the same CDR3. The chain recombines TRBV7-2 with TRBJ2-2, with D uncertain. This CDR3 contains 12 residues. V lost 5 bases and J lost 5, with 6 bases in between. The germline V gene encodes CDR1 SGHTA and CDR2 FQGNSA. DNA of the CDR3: TGTGCCAGCAGCCCTTCGACCGGGGAGCTGTTTTTT. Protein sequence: CASSPSTGELFF.

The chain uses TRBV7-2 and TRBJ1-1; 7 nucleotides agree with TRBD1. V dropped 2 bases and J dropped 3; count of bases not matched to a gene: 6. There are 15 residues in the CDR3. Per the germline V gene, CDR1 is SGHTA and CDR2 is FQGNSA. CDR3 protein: CASSLPGGIDTEAFF. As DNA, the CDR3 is TGTGCCAGCAGCTTACCAGGGGGGATTGACACTGAAGCTTTCTTT.

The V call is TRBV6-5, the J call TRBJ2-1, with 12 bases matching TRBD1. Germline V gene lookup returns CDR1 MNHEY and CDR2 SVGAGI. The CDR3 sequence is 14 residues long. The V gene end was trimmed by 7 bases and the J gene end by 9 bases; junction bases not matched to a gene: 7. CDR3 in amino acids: CASKFGTGGSEQFF. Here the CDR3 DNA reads TGTGCCAGCAAATTCGGGACAGGGGGCAGTGAGCAGTTCTTC.

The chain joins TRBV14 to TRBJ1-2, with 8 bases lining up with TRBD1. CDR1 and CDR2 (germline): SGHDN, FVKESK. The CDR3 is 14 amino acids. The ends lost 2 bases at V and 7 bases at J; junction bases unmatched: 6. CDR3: CASSQLTGAFGYTF. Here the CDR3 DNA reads TGTGCCAGCAGCCAACTGACAGGGGCTTTTGGCTACACCTTC. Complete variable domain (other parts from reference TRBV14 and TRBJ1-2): EAGVTQFPSHSVIEKGQTVTLRCDPISGHDNLYWYRRVMGKEIKFLLHFVKESKQDESGMPNNRFLAERTGGTYSTLKVQPAELEDSGVYFCASSQLTGAFGYTFGSGTRLTVV.

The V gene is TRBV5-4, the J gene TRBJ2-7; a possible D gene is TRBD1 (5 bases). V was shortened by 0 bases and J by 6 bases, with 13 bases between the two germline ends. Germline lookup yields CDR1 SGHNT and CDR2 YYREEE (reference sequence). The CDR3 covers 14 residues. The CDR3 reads CASSLAQGLGEQYF. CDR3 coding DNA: TGTGCCAGCAGCTTGGCTCAGGGTCTGGGCGAGCAGTACTTC. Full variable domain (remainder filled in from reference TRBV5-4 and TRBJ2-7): ETGVTQSPTHLIKTRGQQVTLRCSSQSGHNTVSWYQQALGQGPQFIFQYYREEENGRGNFPPRFSGLQFPNYSSELNVNALELDDSALYLCASSLAQGLGEQYFGPGTRLTVT.

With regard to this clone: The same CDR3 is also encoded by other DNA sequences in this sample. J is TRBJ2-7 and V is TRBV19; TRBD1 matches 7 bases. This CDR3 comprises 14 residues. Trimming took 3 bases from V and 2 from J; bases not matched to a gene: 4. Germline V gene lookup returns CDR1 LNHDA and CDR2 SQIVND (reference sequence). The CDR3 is CASSIRDSPYEQYF. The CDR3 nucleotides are TGTGCCAGTAGTATCCGGGACAGCCCCTACGAGCAGTACTTC. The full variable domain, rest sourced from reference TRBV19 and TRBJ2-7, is DGGITQSPKYLFRKEGQNVTLSCEQNLNHDAMYWYRQDPGQGLRLIYYSQIVNDFQKGDIAEGYSVSREKKESFPLTVTSAQKNPTAFYLCASSIRDSPYEQYFGPGTRLTVT.

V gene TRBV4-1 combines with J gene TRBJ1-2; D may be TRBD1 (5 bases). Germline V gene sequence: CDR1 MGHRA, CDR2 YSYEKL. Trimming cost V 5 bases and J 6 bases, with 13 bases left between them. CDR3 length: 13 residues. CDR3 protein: CASSTRGGNGYTF. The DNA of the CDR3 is TGCGCCAGCAGCACCCGGGGGGGGAATGGCTACACCTTC.

CDR3 protein: CSVEDRRTGGKRETQYF. The CDR3 DNA is TGCAGCGTTGAAGATCGACGGACAGGGGGAAAGAGAGAGACCCAGTACTTC. The chain joins TRBV29-1 to TRBJ2-5; TRBD1 matches 10 bases. Trimming at V came to 0 bases and at J to 4 bases, leaving 11 bases not matched to a gene. Germline V gives CDR1 SQVTM, CDR2 ANQGSEA. CDR3 length: 17 residues.

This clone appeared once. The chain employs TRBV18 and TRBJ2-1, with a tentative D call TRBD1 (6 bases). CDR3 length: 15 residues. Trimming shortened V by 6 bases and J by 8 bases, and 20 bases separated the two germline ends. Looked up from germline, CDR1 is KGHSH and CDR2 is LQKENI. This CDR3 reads CASSGRQGTRYEQFF. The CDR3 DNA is TGTGCCAGCTCCGGGCGGCAGGGGACAAGGTATGAGCAGTTCTTC.

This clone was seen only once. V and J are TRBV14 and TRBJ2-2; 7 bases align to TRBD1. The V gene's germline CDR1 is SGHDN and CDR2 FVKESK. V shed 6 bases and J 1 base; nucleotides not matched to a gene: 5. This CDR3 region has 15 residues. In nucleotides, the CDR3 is TGTGCCAGCAGACCGACAGGGTGGAACACCGGGGAGCTGTTTTTT. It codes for CASRPTGWNTGELFF. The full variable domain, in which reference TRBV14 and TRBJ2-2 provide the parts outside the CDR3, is EAGVTQFPSHSVIEKGQTVTLRCDPISGHDNLYWYRRVMGKEIKFLLHFVKESKQDESGMPNNRFLAERTGGTYSTLKVQPAELEDSGVYFCASRPTGWNTGELFFGEGSRLTVL.